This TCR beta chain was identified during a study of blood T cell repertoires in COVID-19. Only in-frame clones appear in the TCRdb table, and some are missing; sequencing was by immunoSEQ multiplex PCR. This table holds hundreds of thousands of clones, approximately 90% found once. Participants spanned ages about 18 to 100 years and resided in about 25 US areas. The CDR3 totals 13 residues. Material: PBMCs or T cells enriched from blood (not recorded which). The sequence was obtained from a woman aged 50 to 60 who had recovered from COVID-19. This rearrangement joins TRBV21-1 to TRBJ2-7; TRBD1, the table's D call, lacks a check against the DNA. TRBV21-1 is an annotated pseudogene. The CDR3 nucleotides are TGTGCCAGCAACGCGACAGGAGCCTACGAGCAGTACTTC. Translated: CASNATGAYEQYF.